The next 9 T cell receptor beta chains were all read from a single sample in a study of cytotoxic CD8 clonotypes in ibrutinib-treated CLL. Assay used: immunoSEQ multiplex PCR; TCRdb lists only in-frame clones, some missing. This table holds more than 50,000 clones, roughly 59% found once. The specimen was PBMCs, collected after 12 months of ibrutinib treatment. These receptors were obtained from a human donor with chronic lymphocytic leukemia.

This clone was recorded a few times. The chain carries TRBV30 and TRBJ1-3; D not resolved. The CDR3 spans 12 residues. Looked up from germline, CDR1 is GTSNPN and CDR2 is SVGIG (reference sequence). V was shortened by 5 bases and J by 0 bases, with 5 bases between the two germline ends. The CDR3 DNA is TGTGCCTGGGGCTACTCTGGAAACACCATATATTTT. Protein: CAWGYSGNTIYF.

The J gene is TRBJ1-1, the V gene TRBV11-2; no clear D. Germline assignment: CDR1 SGHAT and CDR2 FQNNGV. The CDR3 consists of 14 residues. Trimming removed 5 bases from V and 1 base from J, with 11 bases in between. Here the CDR3 DNA reads TGTGCCAGCAGCCCACCCCGGGGGAACACTGAAGCTTTCTTT. Translating it yields CASSPPRGNTEAFF. Together with reference TRBV11-2 and TRBJ1-1, the CDR3 gives the full variable domain: EAGVAQSPRYKIIEKRQSVAFWCNPISGHATLYWYQQILGQGPKLLIQFQNNGVVDDSQLPKDRFSAERLKGVDSTLKIQPAKLEDSAVYLCASSPPRGNTEAFFGQGTRLTVV.

This clone has just one count. The genes are TRBV7-9 and TRBJ2-1; tentative D call: TRBD2 (6 bases). This CDR3 contains 16 residues. Germline loops: CDR1 SEHNR, CDR2 FQNEAQ (reference sequence). The V end was cut by 5 bases, the J end by 0 bases, with 14 bases between. CDR3 in amino acids: CASSITWGVSYNEQFF. The CDR3 bases are TGTGCCAGCAGCATTACCTGGGGGGTCTCCTACAATGAGCAGTTCTTC.

V and J are TRBV12-5 and TRBJ2-2, with D possibly TRBD1 on 6 matching bases. This CDR3 spans 14 amino acids. Germline CDR1 and CDR2: LGHNT and FRNRAP. V shed 5 bases and J shed 2 bases, with 9 bases lying between them. CDR3 coding DNA: TGTGCTAGTGGTCGGGACATTAACACCGGGGAGCTGTTTTTT. As protein: CASGRDINTGELFF. Filled out from reference TRBV12-5 and TRBJ2-2, the complete variable domain reads DARVTQTPRHKVTEMGQEVTMRCQPILGHNTVFWYRQTMMQGLELLAYFRNRAPLDDSGMPKDRFSAEMPDATLATLKIQPSEPRDSAVYFCASGRDINTGELFFGEGSRLTVL.

This rearrangement joins TRBV5-5 to TRBJ1-5; maybe TRBD1 (5 bases). Germline CDR1 SGHKS, CDR2 YYEKEE (reference sequence). This CDR3 spans 14 amino acids. Trimming cost V 0 bases and J 5 bases, with 9 bases left between them. As DNA, the CDR3 is TGTGCCAGCAGCTTGGGGGAAGGGGATCAGCCCCAGCATTTT. Its translation is CASSLGEGDQPQHF.

The genes are TRBV27 and TRBJ1-1; a weak D match, TRBD1 (6 bases). Trimming stripped 0 bases from V and 4 bases from J, with 18 bases between. There are 17 residues in the CDR3. In germline, CDR1 is MNHEY, CDR2 SMNVEV (reference sequence). The CDR3 spells CASSLSSAGARVTEAFF. In nucleotides, the CDR3 is TGTGCCAGCAGTTTATCGAGCGCAGGGGCGCGGGTCACTGAAGCTTTCTTT.

This chain uses TRBV2 with TRBJ1-3; D ambiguous. Germline CDR1 reads SNHLY; CDR2 reads FYNNEI. This CDR3 region has 13 residues. V gave up 8 bases and J gave up 3 bases, with 11 bases separating them. CDR3 sequence (DNA): TGTGCCAGCGGCGCAGGCCGTGGAAACACCATATATTTT. Protein: CASGAGRGNTIYF.

This rearrangement joins TRBV28 to TRBJ2-5; D is possibly TRBD1 (6 bases). Germline lookup yields CDR1 MDHEN and CDR2 SYDVKM. V was pared by 6 bases and J by 2 bases, with 13 bases between. The CDR3 runs to 14 residues. The CDR3 nucleotides are TGTGCCAGCAGCCCTAGGACAGCTCAAGAGACCCAGTACTTC. Translated, it gives CASSPRTAQETQYF.

This clone was seen only a few times. J is TRBJ1-5 and V is TRBV6-5; D uncertain. The CDR3 has 14 residues. Germline lookup yields CDR1 MNHEY and CDR2 SVGAGI. V shed 0 bases and J shed 0 bases, with 3 bases lying between them. The CDR3 coding sequence is TGTGCCAGCAGTTACTCGAATAGCAATCAGCCCCAGCATTTT. This gives the protein CASSYSNSNQPQHF.